This T cell receptor beta chain emerged from a study of identifying expanded T cells in peripheral blood. Findings and limits, study-wide: Clone count variance between roughly two-week samples rose with total template count. Differentially abundant clones: approximately 1.3 between replicates, roughly 16 at around 2 weeks, roughly 18 at four.

Germline V CDR1 and CDR2: MNHEY, SVGAGI. The CDR3 loop spans 14 amino acids. Trimming removed 0 bases at V and 7 bases at J, with 12 bases between. As regards this clone: Its antigen is not identified.

No infections or other immune events were documented during collection. Using immunoSEQ multiplex PCR, the repertoire was profiled, and TCRdb retains in-frame clones only, with some absent. In the table there are about 84,000 clones, about 90% of which are singletons. The V and J genes are TRBV6-5 and TRBJ1-1; D possibly corresponds to TRBD1 (5 bases). The receptor was derived from a person aged 18-70 years in good health. The sample consisted of blood. The CDR3 DNA follows: TGTGCCAGCAGTTACTCCAGACAGAGGGGTGAAGCTTTCTTT. Translated: CASSYSRQRGEAFF.